This T cell receptor beta chain came from a study of sequential checkpoint blockade in melanoma (dated by TCRdb to about 2019). A note on the overall study: Patients were randomized 1:1 to first-line nivolumab followed by ipilimumab (arm A) or ipilimumab followed by nivolumab (arm B). Both trial sequences were followed by maintenance nivolumab. DNA from 91 pretreatment melanoma tumor samples underwent TCRbeta immunosequencing. For about two dozen patients, matched tumor biopsies were taken both before treatment and at week 13, after single-agent nivolumab (arm A) or ipilimumab (arm B). About 76% of the matched pre- and post-treatment tumor biopsy pairs came from the same lesion.

From cysteine to phenylalanine, the CDR3 is 13 amino acids long. Here the CDR3 DNA is all that survives: 39 bases in frame from base 1. CDR1 and CDR2 are read off the germline V gene (reference sequence) as GTSNPN and SVGIG. Trimming removed 8 bases from V and 3 bases from J, leaving 13 bases between the germline ends. The immunoSEQ Assay was used to immunosequence TCRbeta CDR3 regions from genomic DNA. Before high-throughput sequencing, the genomic DNA was amplified using bias-controlled multiplex PCR. Regarding the original processing steps: To quantify the absolute abundance of each unique TCRbeta CDR3 region, the sequences were collapsed and filtered. Clonality was defined as 1 minus Pielou's evenness and was calculated using productive rearrangements only. Tumor T-cell fraction was calculated by normalizing TCRbeta template counts to the amount of usable DNA, which was estimated from several housekeeping genes. A previously published method was used to identify clones whose frequencies were significantly greater in on-treatment samples than in baseline samples. What TCRdb holds here is the immuneACCESS table cut down to in-frame rearrangements. Part of the clones is not present; checked against another copy, under half of the missing clones reflect an unresolved V gene, and the others are unexplained. For V, J and clone size, that table is used; D and trimming come from the DNA. The sample has roughly 2,900 clones on record, 30% to 40% of them singletons. About 10% of the sample is in the top ten clones.

Points the paper makes about the study in general: In the nivolumab-first arm (arm A), an association was found between pretreatment tumor TIL clonality and response (P = .04). Tumor T-cell fraction and clonality correlated with PD-L1 staining and CD8+ T-cell counts but not with mutational load. Small sample sizes and reduced statistical power limited the within-arm analyses of tumor T-cell fraction. The response-prediction model combining TCR metrics and mutation burden needs validation in larger, independent patient cohorts. Clinical benefit was about 30 times more likely to be achieved by patients whose tumor T-cell fraction and clonality increased by week 13.

The treatment or condition label, read with the paper, signifies: randomized to nivolumab then ipilimumab (arm A) or the reverse (arm B). None of the trial patients had been given prior DNA-damaging chemotherapy. CheckMate 064, a randomized, open-label phase II trial of sequential checkpoint blockade, was the source of the samples, all of which came from patients with melanoma. Genomic DNA from formalin-fixed paraffin-embedded (FFPE) tissue samples served as the input for tumor TCR sequencing. This clone has just one count. It has no known antigen specificity. It has no much larger one-base neighbor in the sample; base qualities were not kept.

The V gene is TRBV30 and the J gene is TRBJ1-4; a tentative D call is TRBD1 (6 bases match). This clonotype originated in a human donor with melanoma. The material sequenced was tumor tissue (inferred from file names), taken from a patient given nivolumab and ipilimumab in sequence. The CDR3 protein: CAGQTGPNEKLFF. The nucleotides are TGTGCCGGCCAGACAGGACCTAATGAAAAACTGTTTTTT.